The clone carrying this TCR beta chain was seen more than once but under ten times. Time point described: patch test 3, about 24 weeks after DPC sensitization. Treatment described: therapeutic diphenylcyclopropenone sensitization with weekly scalp DPC. Blood sampling preceded each patch test application. One entry per CDR3 protein, called by TCRdb with MiXCR from the RACE reads. The data show 190,000 or so distinct CDR3 sequences, roughly a quarter seen once. This record comes from a study of human T cells and chemical hapten exposure. Trimming cost V 2 bases and J 5 bases; bases outside gene matches: 6. Germline assignment: CDR1 LGHNA and CDR2 YNFKEQ. The CDR3 is made up of 16 amino acids.

V is TRBV4-2 and J is TRBJ2-1, with 10 bases matching TRBD2. The sample was whole blood, taken in connection with sensitization to the hapten diphenylcyclopropenone (DPC). This receptor was obtained from a woman aged 40 to 55 with alopecia areata. Some clones in this sample may be carry-over from other donors' samples. CDR3 DNA: TGTGCCAGCAGCCAACAAGCGGGAGGGGGCAACAATGAGCAGTTCTTC. This sequence encodes CASSQQAGGGNNEQFF.